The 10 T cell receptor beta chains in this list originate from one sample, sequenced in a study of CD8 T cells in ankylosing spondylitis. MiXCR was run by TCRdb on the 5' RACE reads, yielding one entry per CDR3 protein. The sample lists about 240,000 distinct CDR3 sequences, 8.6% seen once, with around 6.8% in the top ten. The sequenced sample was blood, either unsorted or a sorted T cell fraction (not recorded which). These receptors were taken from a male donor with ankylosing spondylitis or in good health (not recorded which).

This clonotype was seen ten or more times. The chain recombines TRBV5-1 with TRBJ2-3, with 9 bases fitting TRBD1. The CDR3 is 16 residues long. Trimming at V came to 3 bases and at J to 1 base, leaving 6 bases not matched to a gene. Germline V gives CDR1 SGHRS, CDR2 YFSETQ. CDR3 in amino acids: CASSSRRDRGTDTQYF. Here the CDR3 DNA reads TGCGCCAGCAGCTCCCGACGGGACAGGGGCACAGATACGCAGTATTTT.

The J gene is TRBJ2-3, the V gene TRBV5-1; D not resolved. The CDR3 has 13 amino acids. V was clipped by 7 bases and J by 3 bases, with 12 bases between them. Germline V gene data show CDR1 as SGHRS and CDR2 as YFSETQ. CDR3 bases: TGCGCCAGCGCCCTTCGAAGAACAGATACGCAGTATTTT. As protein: CASALRRTDTQYF.

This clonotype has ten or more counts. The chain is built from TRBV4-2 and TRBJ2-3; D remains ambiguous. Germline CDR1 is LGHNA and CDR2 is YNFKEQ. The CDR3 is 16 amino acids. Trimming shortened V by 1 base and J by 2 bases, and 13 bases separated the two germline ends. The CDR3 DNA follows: TGTGCCAGCAGCCAAGGGGAAGGCAGGCACACAGATACGCAGTATTTT. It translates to CASSQGEGRHTDTQYF.

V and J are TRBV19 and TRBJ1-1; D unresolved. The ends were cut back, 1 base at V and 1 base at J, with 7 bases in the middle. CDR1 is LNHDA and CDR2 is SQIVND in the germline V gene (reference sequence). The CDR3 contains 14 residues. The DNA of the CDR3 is TGTGCCAGTAGTATAGGGGCCTCGAACACTGAAGCTTTCTTT. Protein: CASSIGASNTEAFF.

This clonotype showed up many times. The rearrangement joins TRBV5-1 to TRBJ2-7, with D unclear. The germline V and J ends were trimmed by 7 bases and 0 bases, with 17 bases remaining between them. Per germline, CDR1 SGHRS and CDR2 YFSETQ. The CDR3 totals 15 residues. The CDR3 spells CASRPPGQYSYEQYF. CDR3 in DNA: TGCGCCAGCCGACCGCCCGGGCAGTACTCCTACGAGCAGTACTTC. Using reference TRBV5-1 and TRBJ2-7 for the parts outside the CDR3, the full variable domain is KAGVTQTPRYLIKTRGQQVTLSCSPISGHRSVSWYQQTPGQGLQFLFEYFSETQRNKGNFPGRFSGRQFSNSRSEMNVSTLELGDSALYLCASRPPGQYSYEQYFGPGTRLTVT.

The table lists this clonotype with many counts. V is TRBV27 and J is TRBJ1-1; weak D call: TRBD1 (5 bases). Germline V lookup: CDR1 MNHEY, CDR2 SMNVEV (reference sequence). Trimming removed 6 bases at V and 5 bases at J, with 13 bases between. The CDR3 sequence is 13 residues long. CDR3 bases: TGTGCCAGCAGCCAGGGAATCGGGACTGAAGCTTTCTTT. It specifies CASSQGIGTEAFF.

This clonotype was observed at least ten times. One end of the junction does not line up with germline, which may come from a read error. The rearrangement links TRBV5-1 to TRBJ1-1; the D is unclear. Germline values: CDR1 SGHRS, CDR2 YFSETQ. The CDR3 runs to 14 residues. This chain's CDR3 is CASSLWGGDTEAFF. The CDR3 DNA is TGTGCCAGCAGTTTATGGGGAGGAGACACTGAAGCTTTCTTT.

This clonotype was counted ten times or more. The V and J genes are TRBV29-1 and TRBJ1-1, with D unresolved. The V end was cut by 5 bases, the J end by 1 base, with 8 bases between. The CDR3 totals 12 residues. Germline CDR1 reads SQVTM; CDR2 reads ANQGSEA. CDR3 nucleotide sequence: TGCAGCGTTTCTAGACGGAACACTGAAGCTTTCTTT. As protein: CSVSRRNTEAFF.

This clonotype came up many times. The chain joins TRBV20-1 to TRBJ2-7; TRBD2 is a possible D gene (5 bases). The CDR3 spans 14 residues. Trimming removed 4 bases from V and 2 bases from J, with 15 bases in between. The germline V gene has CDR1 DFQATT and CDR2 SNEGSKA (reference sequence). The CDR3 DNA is TGCAGTGCTACCTCCTGGACGGGGACCTACGAGCAGTACTTC. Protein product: CSATSWTGTYEQYF.

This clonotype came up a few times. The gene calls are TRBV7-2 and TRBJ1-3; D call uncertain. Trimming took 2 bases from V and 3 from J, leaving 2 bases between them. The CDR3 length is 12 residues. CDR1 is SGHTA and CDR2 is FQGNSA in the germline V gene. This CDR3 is CASSLYGNTIYF. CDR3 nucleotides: TGTGCCAGCAGCTTATATGGAAACACCATATATTTT.